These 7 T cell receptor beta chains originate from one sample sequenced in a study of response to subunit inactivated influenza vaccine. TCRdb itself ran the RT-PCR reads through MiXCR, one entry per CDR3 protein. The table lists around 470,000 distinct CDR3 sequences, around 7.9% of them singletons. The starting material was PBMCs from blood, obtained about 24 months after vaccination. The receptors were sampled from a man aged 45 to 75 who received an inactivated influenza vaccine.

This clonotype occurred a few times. DNA of the CDR3: TGTGCCAGCAGTGAATATGACAGATTGTACTTC. It is translated as CASSEYDRLYF. V and J are TRBV2 and TRBJ2-5; TRBD1 might be the D (5 bases). Germline V gene lookup returns CDR1 SNHLY and CDR2 FYNNEI. The CDR3 is made up of 11 amino acids. Trimming removed 2 bases at V and 13 bases at J, with 11 bases between.

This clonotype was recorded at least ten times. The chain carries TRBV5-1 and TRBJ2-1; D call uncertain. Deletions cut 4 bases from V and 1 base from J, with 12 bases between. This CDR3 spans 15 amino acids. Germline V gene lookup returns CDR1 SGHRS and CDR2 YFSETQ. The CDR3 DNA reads TGCGCCAGCAGCCTAGTTATTACATCCTACAATGAGCAGTTCTTC. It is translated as CASSLVITSYNEQFF.

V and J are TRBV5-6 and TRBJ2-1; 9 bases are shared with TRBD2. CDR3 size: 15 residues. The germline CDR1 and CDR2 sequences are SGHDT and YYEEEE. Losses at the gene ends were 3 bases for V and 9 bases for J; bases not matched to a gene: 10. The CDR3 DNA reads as TGTGCCAGCAGCTCCCCGAGGCGGGAGGGCACTGAGCAGTTCTTC. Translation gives CASSSPRREGTEQFF. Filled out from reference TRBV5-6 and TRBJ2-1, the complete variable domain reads DAGVTQSPTHLIKTRGQQVTLRCSPKSGHDTVSWYQQALGQGPQFIFQYYEEEERQRGNFPDRFSGHQFPNYSSELNVNALLLGDSALYLCASSSPRREGTEQFFGPGTRLTVL.

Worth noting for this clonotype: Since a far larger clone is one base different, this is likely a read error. The DNA of the CDR3 is TGTGCCAGCGGTTTAGGCGGGAGCACAGATACGCAGTATTTT. This sequence encodes CASGLGGSTDTQYF. The chain combines TRBV12-3 or TRBV12-4 with TRBJ2-3, with D possibly TRBD2 on 5 matching bases. There are 14 residues in the CDR3.

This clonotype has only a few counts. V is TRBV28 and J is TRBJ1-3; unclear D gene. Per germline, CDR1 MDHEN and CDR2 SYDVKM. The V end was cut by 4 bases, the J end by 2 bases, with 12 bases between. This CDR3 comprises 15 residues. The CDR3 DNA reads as TGTGCCAGCAGTTCCGGGGATTTGGCTGGAAACACCATATATTTT. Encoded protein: CASSSGDLAGNTIYF. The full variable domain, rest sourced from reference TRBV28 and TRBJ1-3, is DVKVTQSSRYLVKRTGEKVFLECVQDMDHENMFWYRQDPGLGLRLIYFSYDVKMKEKGDIPEGYSVSREKKERFSLILESASTNQTSMYLCASSSGDLAGNTIYFGEGSWLTVV.

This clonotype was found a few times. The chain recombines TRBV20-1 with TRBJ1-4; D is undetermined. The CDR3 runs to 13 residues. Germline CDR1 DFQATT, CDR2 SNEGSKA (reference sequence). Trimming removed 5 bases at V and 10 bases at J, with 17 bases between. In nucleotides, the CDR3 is TGCAGTGCTTACGCGTCTGACGTCCGAAAACTGTTTTTT. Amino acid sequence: CSAYASDVRKLFF.

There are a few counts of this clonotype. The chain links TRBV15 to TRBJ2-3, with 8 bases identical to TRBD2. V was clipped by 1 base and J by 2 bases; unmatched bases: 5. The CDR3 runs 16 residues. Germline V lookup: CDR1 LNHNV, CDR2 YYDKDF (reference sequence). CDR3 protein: CATSRAQRGHTDTQYF. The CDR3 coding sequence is TGTGCCACCAGCAGAGCCCAGCGGGGGCACACAGATACGCAGTATTTT. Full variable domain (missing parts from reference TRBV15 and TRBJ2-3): DAMVIQNPRYQVTQFGKPVTLSCSQTLNHNVMYWYQQKSSQAPKLLFHYYDKDFNNEADTPDNFQSRRPNTSFCFLDIRSPGLGDTAMYLCATSRAQRGHTDTQYFGPGTRLTVL.